This T cell receptor beta chain was captured by sequencing in a study of blood T cell repertoires in COVID-19. Study information: Samples of COVID-19 (acute and convalescent) were obtained from the United States, Italy and Spain.

Sequencing used immunoSEQ multiplex PCR; TCRdb keeps in-frame clones, though not all of them. This sample carries over 150,000 clones, over 70% of them seen once, and the ten largest clones take over 6.5%. Turning to this clone: Other DNA sequences from this sample encode an identical CDR3 as well.

Germline-derived CDR1 and CDR2 are SNHLY and FYNNEI. CDR3 size: 14 residues. Trimming removed 2 bases from V and 5 bases from J; junction bases left unmatched: 2. Sequencing was done on a sample of peripheral blood. V usage is TRBV2 and J usage is TRBJ1-5; 8 bases map to TRBD1. The clonotype was recovered from a middle-aged woman with COVID-19, enrolled during active disease. This CDR3 is CASSEQGAYQPQHF. Here the CDR3 DNA reads TGTGCCAGCAGTGAACAGGGGGCTTATCAGCCCCAGCATTTT. Combining the CDR3 with reference TRBV2 and TRBJ1-5 gives the whole variable domain EPEVTQTPSHQVTQMGQEVILRCVPISNHLYFYWYRQILGQKVEFLVSFYNNEISEKSEIFDDQFSVERPDGSNFTLKIRSTKLEDSAMYFCASSEQGAYQPQHFGDGTRLSIL.